What follows are 16 T cell receptor beta chains derived from one specimen sequenced in a study of T cell changes during pregnancy in multiple sclerosis. The table came from immunoSEQ multiplex PCR; TCRdb's copy has only in-frame clones and leaves some out. This sample has around 45,000 clones, with over 75% found just once. This sample comprised CD8+ T cells from peripheral blood mononuclear cells, obtained in the second trimester of pregnancy. The receptors come from a female donor with multiple sclerosis, enrolled in a pregnancy study.

The CDR3 coding sequence is TGTGCCAGCAGCTTAGTCCCAGGGGCACATCAGCCCCAGCATTTT. Residues: CASSLVPGAHQPQHF. The chain carries TRBV5-5 and TRBJ1-5, with D possibly matching TRBD1 (6 bases). This CDR3 comprises 15 residues. The ends were cut back, 2 bases at V and 5 bases at J, with 14 bases in the middle. Per the germline V gene, CDR1 is SGHKS and CDR2 is YYEKEE (reference sequence). Looking up the rest from reference TRBV5-5 and TRBJ1-5 gives the full variable domain: DAGVTQSPTHLIKTRGQQVTLRCSPISGHKSVSWYQQVLGQGPQFIFQYYEKEERGRGNFPDRFSARQFPNYSSELNVNALLLGDSALYLCASSLVPGAHQPQHFGDGTRLSIL.

In its sample, this clone was seen a few times. V usage is TRBV6-1 and J usage is TRBJ1-6; 7 nucleotides align to TRBD1. Per the germline V gene, CDR1 is MNHNS and CDR2 is SASEGT. The length of the CDR3 is 14 residues. J lost 10 bases, V lost 6 bases, and 9 bases had no gene match. Here the CDR3 DNA reads TGTGCCAGCAGAATCGGCGAGGGGGCCTCACCCCTCCACTTT. Translated: CASRIGEGASPLHF.

The chain combines TRBV7-3 with TRBJ1-1; D is possibly TRBD1 (5 bases). The CDR3 spans 13 residues. With 5 bases removed from V and 5 bases from J, the gap between germline ends came to 12 bases. CDR1 SGHTA and CDR2 FQGTGA come from the germline V gene. CDR3: CASSMRGLTEAFF. As DNA, the CDR3 is TGTGCCAGCAGCATGAGGGGACTAACTGAAGCTTTCTTT.

The table lists this clone with a few counts. The rearrangement links TRBV5-4 to TRBJ1-2, with unresolved D. This CDR3 has 11 residues. CDR1 SGHNT and CDR2 YYREEE come from the germline V gene (reference sequence). Trimming pared 3 bases from V and 8 bases from J, leaving 8 bases between. DNA of the CDR3: TGTGCCAGCAGCTCGGGAGGGGGCTACACCTTC. Protein product: CASSSGGGYTF.

This clone turned up a few times. The chain combines TRBV7-9 with TRBJ1-2; possible D gene TRBD1, 5 bases. The CDR3 has 16 residues. Germline V CDR1 and CDR2: SEHNR, FQNEAQ (reference sequence). Trimming took 1 base from V and 2 from J, leaving 14 bases between them. The CDR3 sequence is CASSLGPGRTNYGYTF. DNA for the CDR3: TGTGCCAGCAGCTTAGGTCCAGGGCGGACAAACTATGGCTACACCTTC.

This chain links TRBV5-4 with TRBJ2-7; 8 bases match TRBD1. In germline, CDR1 is SGHNT, CDR2 YYREEE (reference sequence). V lost 0 bases to trimming and J lost 5 bases; unmatched junction nucleotides: 4. The CDR3 covers 14 residues. The CDR3 region is CASSLADREDEQYF. The CDR3 region has the DNA TGTGCCAGCAGCTTGGCGGACAGGGAGGACGAGCAGTACTTC.

This sequence joins TRBV23-1 and TRBJ2-2, with 8 bases identical to TRBD2. TRBV23-1 is flagged as an ORF with uncertain function. Trimming cost V 0 bases and J 4 bases; bases outside gene matches: 4. This CDR3 is built from 16 residues. The CDR3 DNA is TGCGCCAGCAGTCAATCACCGGGGGGGCTCACCGGGGAGCTGTTTTTT. Its translation: CASSQSPGGLTGELFF.

The V call is TRBV4-1, the J call TRBJ1-1, with 9 bases that match TRBD1. The CDR3 has 15 residues. CDR1 is MGHRA and CDR2 is YSYEKL in the germline V gene. V dropped 1 base and J dropped 7; count of bases not matched to a gene: 7. CDR3 amino acids: CASSQVDRGSYEAFF. The CDR3, as DNA: TGCGCCAGCAGCCAAGTGGACAGGGGAAGTTATGAAGCTTTCTTT.

This chain links TRBV5-4 with TRBJ1-1, with 9 bases aligning to TRBD1. The CDR3 length is 16 residues. Germline V gene data show CDR1 as SGHNT and CDR2 as YYREEE (reference sequence). The V gene end was trimmed by 0 bases and the J gene end by 3 bases; junction bases not matched to a gene: 6. CDR3 sequence: CASSLATGGIDTEAFF. CDR3 bases: TGTGCCAGCAGCTTGGCGACAGGGGGTATCGACACTGAAGCTTTCTTT.

The chain uses TRBV27 and TRBJ2-1; 10 nucleotides align to TRBD2. The CDR3 length is 15 residues. Germline V gives CDR1 MNHEY, CDR2 SMNVEV (reference sequence). With 6 bases clipped from V and 4 bases from J, the junction kept 6 bases outside the gene matches. In DNA, the CDR3 is TGTGCCAGCAGCCTAATAGCGGGGGGATACAATGAGCAGTTCTTC. Amino acid sequence: CASSLIAGGYNEQFF.

The V call is TRBV2, the J call TRBJ2-1; perhaps TRBD1 as D (5 bases). This CDR3 has 12 residues. Deletions cut 6 bases from V and 7 bases from J, with 10 bases between. Germline V lookup: CDR1 SNHLY, CDR2 FYNNEI. The CDR3: CASRQQANEQFF. The CDR3 DNA reads as TGTGCCAGCAGGCAACAGGCGAATGAGCAGTTCTTC.

V usage is TRBV6-1 and J usage is TRBJ1-1; D is unresolved. The V gene lost 2 bases and the J gene lost 4 bases, with 8 bases spanning the gap. This CDR3 region has 13 residues. From germline, CDR1 is MNHNS and CDR2 SASEGT. The CDR3 DNA reads as TGTGCCAGCAGTGAAATGCCGGGCACTGAAGCTTTCTTT. The encoded protein is CASSEMPGTEAFF.

The count of this clone is one. The V call is TRBV6-6, the J call TRBJ1-5; D is uncertain. Germline V gene lookup returns CDR1 MNHNY and CDR2 SVGAGI (reference sequence). The CDR3 has 14 residues. V was trimmed by 2 bases and J by 5 bases, leaving 10 bases between them. Here the CDR3 DNA reads TGTGCCAGCAGTTACAGCGACCGAGATCAGCCCCAGCATTTT. Residues: CASSYSDRDQPQHF.

This chain joins TRBV5-6 and TRBJ2-2; D may be TRBD2 (5 bases). Trimming removed 4 bases from V and 1 base from J, with 14 bases in between. This CDR3 is built from 16 residues. From germline, CDR1 is SGHDT and CDR2 YYEEEE. The DNA of the CDR3 is TGTGCCAGCAGCGGGATGGAGCGGCTGAACACCGGGGAGCTGTTTTTT. Amino acid sequence: CASSGMERLNTGELFF.

A single count supports this clone. V is TRBV6-4 and J is TRBJ2-5; TRBD1 agrees at 9 bases. CDR1 is MRHNA, CDR2 SNTAGT, per germline. This CDR3 has 16 residues. Trimming took 6 bases from V and 4 from J; bases not matched to a gene: 12. This chain's CDR3 is CASRRVWDRVRETQYF. The DNA for the CDR3 is TGTGCCAGCAGAAGAGTGTGGGACAGGGTGCGAGAGACCCAGTACTTC.

The CDR3 loop reads CASSLGPGQIQDTQYF. The DNA of the CDR3 is TGTGCCAGCAGCTTAGGTCCGGGACAGATACAAGATACGCAGTATTTT. The chain uses TRBV7-2 and TRBJ2-3; 7 bases agree with TRBD1. CDR3 length equals 16 residues. The V segment lost 1 base and the J segment 5 bases; nucleotides outside the gene matches: 9. Per germline, CDR1 SGHTA and CDR2 FQGNSA.